The 24 T cell receptor beta chains listed next were all sequenced from one sample in a study of cytomegalovirus exposure and HLA in healthy donors. Researchers ran the PCR with 60 Vbeta and 13 Jbeta primers. The protocol was immunoSEQ multiplex PCR, while the TCRdb copy is restricted to in-frame clones and leaves out a portion. This table holds around 85,000 clones, roughly 72% found once. The sequencing sample was made of PBMCs. The receptor set was obtained from a man aged 25 to 45 in good health and CMV-seropositive.

This chain joins TRBV4-3 and TRBJ2-2, with TRBD1 matching over 10 bases. The length of the CDR3 is 15 residues. Germline V gene lookup returns CDR1 LGHNA and CDR2 YSLEER. J gave up 3 bases and V 5 bases, and 3 bases lay outside the gene matches. The CDR3: CASSYGTGDTGELFF. CDR3 nucleotides: TGCGCCAGCAGCTACGGGACAGGGGACACCGGGGAGCTGTTTTTT.

This sequence joins TRBV29-1 and TRBJ2-5; tentatively, D is TRBD2 (7 bases). The CDR3 is made up of 14 amino acids. The germline V gene has CDR1 SQVTM and CDR2 ANQGSEA. Trimming pared 0 bases from V and 5 bases from J, leaving 13 bases between. CDR3: CSVEDAGAWETQYF. The CDR3 nucleotides are TGCAGCGTTGAAGATGCGGGGGCGTGGGAGACCCAGTACTTC.

The J gene is TRBJ1-2, the V gene TRBV27; D uncertain. Germline V gene lookup returns CDR1 MNHEY and CDR2 SMNVEV (reference sequence). The CDR3 has 14 residues. V was pared by 6 bases and J by 7 bases, with 18 bases between. Here the CDR3 reads CASRPPSGSSGYTF. The CDR3 DNA reads TGTGCCAGCAGACCCCCCTCGGGGTCGTCTGGCTACACCTTC.

The chain has TRBV14 and TRBJ2-7; 11 bases are shared with TRBD2. The CDR3 has 16 amino acids. The V and J ends lost 5 bases and 0 bases, in that order; junction bases with no gene match: 6. CDR1 SGHDN and CDR2 FVKESK come from the germline V gene. CDR3 residues: CASSKALAGVSYEQYF. In nucleotides, the CDR3 is TGTGCCAGCAGCAAAGCACTAGCGGGAGTCTCCTACGAGCAGTACTTC.

The J gene is TRBJ1-2, the V gene TRBV27; 12 bases map to TRBD1. The CDR3 is 16 amino acids. J was trimmed by 3 bases and V by 5 bases; bases with no gene match: 7. CDR1 MNHEY and CDR2 SMNVEV come from the germline V gene (reference sequence). In DNA form, the CDR3 reads TGTGCCAGCAGTGTGACGGGACAGGGGGCTCACTATGGCTACACCTTC. Protein: CASSVTGQGAHYGYTF.

The V call is TRBV10-3, the J call TRBJ2-1; 9 bases are shared with TRBD1. There are 15 residues in the CDR3. CDR1 is ENHRY and CDR2 is SYGVKD in the germline V gene. V lost 8 bases, J lost 10 bases, and 15 bases stayed unmatched. The CDR3 coding sequence is TGTGCCATCCTCAATTTTGAACAGGGGGCAAACGAGCAGTTCTTC. Protein sequence: CAILNFEQGANEQFF.

The rearrangement uses TRBV6-5 and TRBJ1-1, with D tentatively TRBD1 (6 bases). Trimming took off 4 bases at V and 6 bases at J, with 12 bases between the two ends. CDR1 and CDR2 (germline): MNHEY, SVGAGI. The CDR3 length is 13 residues. The CDR3, as DNA: TGTGCCAGCAGTTCGACAGGTCAGGCTGAAGCTTTCTTT. Its translation is CASSSTGQAEAFF.

The genes are TRBV5-1 and TRBJ2-5, with TRBD2 matching over 7 bases. CDR3 length: 16 residues. Germline values: CDR1 SGHRS, CDR2 YFSETQ. After removal of 0 bases from V and 2 bases from J, the junction contained 7 bases not matched to a gene. The CDR3 DNA reads as TGCGCCAGCAGCTTGGGGGGGGGTGAGCCTCAAGAGACCCAGTACTTC. It codes for CASSLGGGEPQETQYF.

This clone was seen more than once but under ten times. The rearrangement joins TRBV27 to TRBJ2-1, with TRBD2 identical over 10 bases. CDR1 and CDR2 (germline): MNHEY, SMNVEV (reference sequence). This CDR3 is built from 16 residues. The trim removed 1 base at V and 7 bases at J, leaving 7 bases unmatched. The chain's CDR3 is CASSLLASGSGNEQFF. The CDR3 bases are TGTGCCAGCAGTTTATTAGCTAGCGGGAGTGGTAATGAGCAGTTCTTC.

The chain couples TRBV30 to TRBJ2-7; D is perhaps TRBD1 (6 bases). Looked up from germline, CDR1 is GTSNPN and CDR2 is SVGIG (reference sequence). The CDR3 covers 13 residues. Trimming shortened V by 2 bases and J by 5 bases, and 13 bases separated the two germline ends. The CDR3 protein is CAWSRDKAHEQYF. In DNA, the CDR3 is TGTGCCTGGAGTAGGGACAAGGCCCACGAGCAGTACTTC.

Concerning this clone itself: No conserved phenylalanine or tryptophan ends this CDR3, so it is likely a read error. No DNA is shown, since the ends of the CDR3 on it are uncertain; the CDR3 is the one TCRdb lists. The chain has TRBV27 and TRBJ1-5; the table's D call of TRBD1 was not tested on the DNA. The CDR3 sequence runs 9 residues, both termini included. Germline assignment: CDR1 MNHEY and CDR2 SMNVEV (reference sequence). CDR3 in amino acids: CASNWWQGG.

This clone showed up just a few times. The rearrangement links TRBV18 to TRBJ2-7; 7 bases are a match to TRBD1. This CDR3 is built from 16 residues. Germline V gene lookup returns CDR1 KGHSH and CDR2 LQKENI. The junction had 17 bases not matched to a gene; V was cut back by 6 bases and J by 6 bases. CDR3 residues: CASSAGQAPLECEQYF. The CDR3 nucleotides are TGTGCCAGCTCGGCCGGACAGGCCCCTCTCGAGTGCGAGCAGTACTTC.

V is TRBV6-5 and J is TRBJ2-7; weak D call: TRBD1 (6 bases). Looked up from germline, CDR1 is MNHEY and CDR2 is SVGAGI. The ends were cut back, 6 bases at V and 0 bases at J, with 15 bases in the middle. This CDR3 has 15 residues. The CDR3: CASRRGQTFSYEQYF. As DNA, the CDR3 is TGTGCCAGCAGGCGTGGACAGACCTTCTCCTACGAGCAGTACTTC.

The chain employs TRBV6-5 and TRBJ2-5, with D possibly being TRBD2 (5 bases). Germline CDR1 and CDR2: MNHEY and SVGAGI. The CDR3 length is 13 residues. The V end was cut by 7 bases, the J end by 2 bases, with 11 bases between. CDR3 in amino acids: CASTGPGQETQYF. CDR3 nucleotides: TGTGCCAGCACCGGTCCGGGACAAGAGACCCAGTACTTC.

V and J are TRBV4-2 and TRBJ2-5; the D gene is possibly TRBD2 (7 bases). Trimming removed 0 bases from V and 3 bases from J, with 14 bases in between. The length of the CDR3 is 16 residues. Germline V gene lookup returns CDR1 LGHNA and CDR2 YNFKEQ. The CDR3 loop reads CASSQDKAGAEETQYF. CDR3 in DNA: TGTGCCAGCAGCCAAGATAAGGCGGGGGCCGAAGAGACCCAGTACTTC.

This clone showed up just once. The rearrangement links TRBV29-1 to TRBJ2-5, with D possibly being TRBD2 (5 bases). The CDR3 extends over 14 amino acids. V shed 2 bases and J shed 5 bases, with 15 bases lying between them. CDR1 and CDR2 from the germline V gene are SQVTM and ANQGSEA. The CDR3: CSVEPRTVGETQYF. The CDR3 coding sequence is TGCAGCGTTGAACCTCGGACTGTGGGGGAGACCCAGTACTTC.

The chain uses TRBV6-4 and TRBJ2-3; 10 positions match TRBD2. With 3 bases clipped from V and 2 bases from J, the junction kept 2 bases outside the gene matches. This CDR3 region has 15 residues. Germline CDR1 and CDR2: MRHNA and SNTAGT. The CDR3 bases are TGTGCCAGCAGTGAACTAGCGGGATCCACAGATACGCAGTATTTT. Translation: CASSELAGSTDTQYF.

The chain employs TRBV2 and TRBJ1-5, with TRBD1 as a possible D gene (6 bases). With 6 bases removed from V and 4 bases from J, the gap between germline ends came to 13 bases. The CDR3 is made up of 14 amino acids. Per the germline V gene, CDR1 is SNHLY and CDR2 is FYNNEI. CDR3 loop: CASSGGTNNQPQHF. CDR3 sequence (DNA): TGTGCCAGCAGCGGTGGGACAAATAATCAGCCCCAGCATTTT.

The DNA for the CDR3 is TGCGCCAGCAGCCAAGATTGGCAGACAGCCTACAATGAGCAGTTCTTC. It encodes CASSQDWQTAYNEQFF. The chain couples TRBV4-3 to TRBJ2-1; D might be TRBD1 (5 bases). Germline loops: CDR1 LGHNA, CDR2 YSLEER. The CDR3 sequence is 16 residues long. Between the trimmed V and J ends, which lost 0 bases and 2 bases, there was a span of 11 bases.

The V call is TRBV6-5, the J call TRBJ1-1, with TRBD1 identical over 7 bases. CDR1 is MNHEY and CDR2 is SVGAGI in the germline V gene. With 8 bases clipped from V and 1 base from J, the junction kept 7 bases outside the gene matches. This CDR3 region has 14 residues. This chain's CDR3 is CASAHRGSNTEAFF. The CDR3 DNA reads TGTGCCAGCGCCCACAGGGGTTCGAACACTGAAGCTTTCTTT.

This chain uses TRBV29-1 with TRBJ2-7, with D possibly TRBD1 on 5 matching bases. This CDR3 is built from 12 residues. CDR1 and CDR2 from the germline V gene are SQVTM and ANQGSEA. V lost 6 bases, J lost 1 base, and 10 bases lay in between. The CDR3 sequence is CSVETESYEQYF. The CDR3, as DNA: TGCAGCGTCGAGACAGAATCCTACGAGCAGTACTTC.

CDR3 nucleotide sequence: TGTGCCAGCAGCTCGAAGGACTCGAGTCTTCGAGGAGAGACCCAGTACTTC. Residues: CASSSKDSSLRGETQYF. The chain recombines TRBV5-4 with TRBJ2-5; tentative D call: TRBD2 (5 bases). Germline CDR1 is SGHNT and CDR2 is YYREEE (reference sequence). The CDR3 runs 17 residues. The germline V and J ends were trimmed by 3 bases and 4 bases, with 22 bases remaining between them.

The chain is built from TRBV7-9 and TRBJ2-7, with 15 bases aligning to TRBD2. V was pared by 5 bases and J by 5 bases, with 7 bases of the junction left unmatched. CDR1 SEHNR and CDR2 FQNEAQ come from the germline V gene (reference sequence). The CDR3 is 16 residues long. CDR3 nucleotides: TGTGCCAGCAGCCTTCGGACTAGCGGGAGGGTCGACGAGCAGTACTTC. This encodes CASSLRTSGRVDEQYF.

This clone turned up a few times. The chain recombines TRBV19 with TRBJ2-3; D unresolved. The ends were cut back, 5 bases at V and 2 bases at J, with 5 bases in the middle. CDR1 and CDR2 from the germline V gene are LNHDA and SQIVND (reference sequence). The CDR3 has 12 residues. The CDR3 coding sequence is TGTGCCAGTAGTCTGGCCACAGATACGCAGTATTTT. This sequence encodes CASSLATDTQYF.